This TCR beta chain was recorded in a study of cytomegalovirus exposure and HLA in healthy donors. Study-level results: Earlier findings revealed that most TCR beta V segments proved productive either about 87% or about 30% of the time. Among immune exposure information, only CMV serostatus was available.

The PCR ran on 60 Vbeta and 13 Jbeta primers. Only in-frame clones appear in the TCRdb table, and some are missing; sequencing was by immunoSEQ multiplex PCR. The sample shows 150,000 to 200,000 clones, 70% to 90% of them seen only once. This clone was detected only a few times. The antigen remains undetermined. This cohort consisted of healthy bone marrow donors. Germline CDR1 MGHRA, CDR2 YSYEKL. Trimming left V 3 bases short and J 4 bases short, with 9 bases between. The CDR3 is 13 amino acids. This TCR was sampled from a woman between 18 and 29 years old in good health and CMV-seropositive. Source material: PBMCs. This chain links TRBV4-1 with TRBJ1-1, with D possibly TRBD1 on 6 matching bases. CDR3 in amino acids: CASSQNRVTEAFF. DNA for the CDR3: TGCGCCAGCAGCCAGAACAGGGTCACTGAAGCTTTCTTT.